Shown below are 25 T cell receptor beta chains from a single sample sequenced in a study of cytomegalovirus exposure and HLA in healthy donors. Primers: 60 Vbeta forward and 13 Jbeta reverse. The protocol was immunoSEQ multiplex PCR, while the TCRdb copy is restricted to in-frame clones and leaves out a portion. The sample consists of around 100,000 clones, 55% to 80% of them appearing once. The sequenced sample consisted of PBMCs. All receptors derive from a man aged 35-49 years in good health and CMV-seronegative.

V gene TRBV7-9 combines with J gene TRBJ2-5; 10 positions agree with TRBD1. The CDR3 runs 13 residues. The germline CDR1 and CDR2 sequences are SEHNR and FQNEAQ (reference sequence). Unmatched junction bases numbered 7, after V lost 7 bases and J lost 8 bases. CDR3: CASITGTGATQYF. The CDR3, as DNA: TGTGCCAGCATCACCGGGACAGGGGCTACCCAGTACTTC.

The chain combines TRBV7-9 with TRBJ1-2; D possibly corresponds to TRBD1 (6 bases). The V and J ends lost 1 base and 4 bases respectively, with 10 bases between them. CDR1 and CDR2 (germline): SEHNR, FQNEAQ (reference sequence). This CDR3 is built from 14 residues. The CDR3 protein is CASSLGEQGYGYTF. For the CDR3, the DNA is TGTGCCAGCAGCTTAGGGGAACAGGGCTATGGCTACACCTTC.

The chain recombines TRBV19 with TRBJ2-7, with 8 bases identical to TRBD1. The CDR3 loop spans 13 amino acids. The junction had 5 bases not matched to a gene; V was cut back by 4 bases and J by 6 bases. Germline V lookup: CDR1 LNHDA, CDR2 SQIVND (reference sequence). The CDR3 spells CASSRGQVSEQYF. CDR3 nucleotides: TGTGCCAGTAGTAGGGGACAGGTGTCCGAGCAGTACTTC.

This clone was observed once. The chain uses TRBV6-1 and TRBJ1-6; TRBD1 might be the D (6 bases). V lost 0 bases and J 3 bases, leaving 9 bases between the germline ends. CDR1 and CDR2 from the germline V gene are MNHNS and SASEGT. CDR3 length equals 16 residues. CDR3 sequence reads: CASSEAGGVYNSPLHF. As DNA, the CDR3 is TGTGCCAGCAGTGAAGCAGGGGGGGTCTATAATTCACCCCTCCACTTT.

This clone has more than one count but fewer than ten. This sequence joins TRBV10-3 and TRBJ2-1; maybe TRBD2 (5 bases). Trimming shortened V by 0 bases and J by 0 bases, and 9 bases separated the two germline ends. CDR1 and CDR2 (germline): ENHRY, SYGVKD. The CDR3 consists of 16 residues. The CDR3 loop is CAISESIGSSYNEQFF. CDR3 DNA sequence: TGTGCCATCAGTGAGTCCATAGGGAGCTCCTACAATGAGCAGTTCTTC.

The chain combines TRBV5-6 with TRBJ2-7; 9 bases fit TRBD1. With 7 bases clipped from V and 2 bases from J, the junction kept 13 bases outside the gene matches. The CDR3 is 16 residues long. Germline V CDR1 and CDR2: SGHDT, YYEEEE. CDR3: CASAPFRDRAPYEQYF. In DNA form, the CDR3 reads TGTGCCAGCGCACCCTTCCGGGACAGGGCACCCTACGAGCAGTACTTC.

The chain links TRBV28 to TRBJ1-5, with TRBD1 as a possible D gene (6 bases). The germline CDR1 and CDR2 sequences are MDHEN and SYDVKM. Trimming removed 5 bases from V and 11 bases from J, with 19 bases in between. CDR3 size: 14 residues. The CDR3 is CASSVPGHSTSQHF. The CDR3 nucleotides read TGTGCCAGCAGTGTCCCGGGACACAGTACATCCCAGCATTTT.

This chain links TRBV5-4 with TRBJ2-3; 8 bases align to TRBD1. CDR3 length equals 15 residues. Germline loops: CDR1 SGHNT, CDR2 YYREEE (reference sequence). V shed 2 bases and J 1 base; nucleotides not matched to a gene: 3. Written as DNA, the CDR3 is TGTGCCAGCAGCTTCCCGGGACAGGGCACAGATACGCAGTATTTT. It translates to CASSFPGQGTDTQYF.

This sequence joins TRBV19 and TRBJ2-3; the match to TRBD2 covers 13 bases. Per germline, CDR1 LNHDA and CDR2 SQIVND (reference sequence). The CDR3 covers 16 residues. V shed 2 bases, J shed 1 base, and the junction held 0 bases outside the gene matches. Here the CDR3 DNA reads TGTGCCAGTAGTATAACTAGCGGGGGGGGCACAGATACGCAGTATTTT. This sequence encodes CASSITSGGGTDTQYF.

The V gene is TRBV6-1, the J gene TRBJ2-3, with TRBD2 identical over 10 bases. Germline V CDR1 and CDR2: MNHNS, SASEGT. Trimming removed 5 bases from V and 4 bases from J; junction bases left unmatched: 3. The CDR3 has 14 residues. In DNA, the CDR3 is TGTGCCAGCAGTAAGCGGGGGGGCCCAGATACGCAGTATTTT. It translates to CASSKRGGPDTQYF.

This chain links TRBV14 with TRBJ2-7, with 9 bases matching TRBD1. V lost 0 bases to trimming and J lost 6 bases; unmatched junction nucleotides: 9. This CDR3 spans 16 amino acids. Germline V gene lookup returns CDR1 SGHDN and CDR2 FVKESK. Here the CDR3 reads CASSQDWDRDLSEQYF. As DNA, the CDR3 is TGTGCCAGCAGCCAAGATTGGGACAGGGACCTGTCCGAGCAGTACTTC.

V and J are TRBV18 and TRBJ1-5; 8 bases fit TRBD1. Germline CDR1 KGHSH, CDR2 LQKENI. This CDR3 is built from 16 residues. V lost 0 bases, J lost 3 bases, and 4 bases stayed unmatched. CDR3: CASSPPQGADNQPQHF. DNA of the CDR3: TGTGCCAGCTCACCACCCCAGGGGGCGGACAATCAGCCCCAGCATTTT.

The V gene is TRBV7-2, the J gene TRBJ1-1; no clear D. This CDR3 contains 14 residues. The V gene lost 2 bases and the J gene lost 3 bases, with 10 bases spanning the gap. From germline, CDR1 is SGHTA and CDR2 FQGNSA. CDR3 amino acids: CASSLSATYTEAFF. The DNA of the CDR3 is TGTGCCAGCAGCTTAAGTGCCACTTACACTGAAGCTTTCTTT.

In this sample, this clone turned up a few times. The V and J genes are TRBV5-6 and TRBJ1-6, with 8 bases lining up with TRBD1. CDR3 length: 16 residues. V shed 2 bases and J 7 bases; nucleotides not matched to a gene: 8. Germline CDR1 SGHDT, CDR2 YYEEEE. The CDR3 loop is CASSLMTGAVNSPLHF. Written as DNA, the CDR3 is TGTGCCAGCAGCTTAATGACAGGGGCTGTGAATTCACCCCTCCACTTT.

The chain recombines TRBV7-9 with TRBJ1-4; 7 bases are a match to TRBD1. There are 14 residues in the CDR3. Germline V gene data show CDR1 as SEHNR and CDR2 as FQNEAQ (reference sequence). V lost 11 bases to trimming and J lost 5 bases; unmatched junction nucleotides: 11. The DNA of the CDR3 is TGTGCCCAGGACCCGTTAGGGGGCAATGAAAAACTGTTTTTT. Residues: CAQDPLGGNEKLFF.

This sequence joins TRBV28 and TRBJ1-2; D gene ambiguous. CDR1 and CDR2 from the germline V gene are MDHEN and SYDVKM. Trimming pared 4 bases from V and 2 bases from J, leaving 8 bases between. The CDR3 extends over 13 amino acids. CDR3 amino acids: CASSSSPNYGYTF. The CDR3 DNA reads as TGTGCCAGCAGTTCGAGTCCGAACTATGGCTACACCTTC.

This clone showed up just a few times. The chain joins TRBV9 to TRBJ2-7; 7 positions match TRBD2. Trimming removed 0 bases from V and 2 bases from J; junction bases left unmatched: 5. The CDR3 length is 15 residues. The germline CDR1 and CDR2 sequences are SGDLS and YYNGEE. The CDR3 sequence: CASSVDGGGTYEQYF. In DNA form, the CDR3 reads TGTGCCAGCAGCGTAGACGGGGGAGGGACCTACGAGCAGTACTTC.

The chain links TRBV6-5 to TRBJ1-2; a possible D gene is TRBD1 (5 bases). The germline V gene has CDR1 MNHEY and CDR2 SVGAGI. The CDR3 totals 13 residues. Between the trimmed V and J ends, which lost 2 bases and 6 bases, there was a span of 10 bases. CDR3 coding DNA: TGTGCCAGCAGTTACCTTCCCAGGGATGGCTACACCTTC. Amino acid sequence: CASSYLPRDGYTF.

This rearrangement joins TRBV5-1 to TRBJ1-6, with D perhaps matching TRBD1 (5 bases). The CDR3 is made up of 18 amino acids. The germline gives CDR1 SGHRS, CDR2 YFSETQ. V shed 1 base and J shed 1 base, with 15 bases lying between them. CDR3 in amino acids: CASSLISRDTSYNSPLHF. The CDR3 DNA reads TGCGCCAGCAGCTTGATATCCAGGGATACTTCCTATAATTCACCCCTCCACTTT.

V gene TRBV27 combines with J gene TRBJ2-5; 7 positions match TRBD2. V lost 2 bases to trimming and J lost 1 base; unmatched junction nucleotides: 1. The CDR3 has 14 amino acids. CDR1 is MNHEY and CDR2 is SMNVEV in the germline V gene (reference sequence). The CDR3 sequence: CASSLSGAQETQYF. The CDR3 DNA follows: TGTGCCAGCAGTTTAAGCGGGGCCCAAGAGACCCAGTACTTC.

CDR3 region: CASSSPGVGEGETQYF. DNA for the CDR3: TGTGCCAGCAGTTCCCCGGGGGTCGGGGAAGGAGAGACCCAGTACTTC. The chain uses TRBV28 and TRBJ2-5; D might be TRBD2 (6 bases). CDR3 length: 16 amino acids. Germline CDR1 is MDHEN and CDR2 is SYDVKM. V gave up 4 bases and J gave up 4 bases, with 19 bases separating them.

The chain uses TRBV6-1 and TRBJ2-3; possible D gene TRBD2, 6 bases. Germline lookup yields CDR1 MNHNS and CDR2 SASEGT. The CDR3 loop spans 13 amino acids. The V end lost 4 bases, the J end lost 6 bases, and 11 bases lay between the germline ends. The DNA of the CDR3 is TGTGCCAGCAGTGTGGGACTCCGCGATACGCAGTATTTT. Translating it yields CASSVGLRDTQYF.

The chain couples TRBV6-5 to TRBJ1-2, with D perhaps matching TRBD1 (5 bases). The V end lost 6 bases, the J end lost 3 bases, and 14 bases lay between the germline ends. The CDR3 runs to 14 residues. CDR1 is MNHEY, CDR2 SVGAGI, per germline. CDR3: CASSSGGSDYGYTF. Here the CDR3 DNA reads TGTGCCAGCAGCTCCGGGGGGTCCGACTATGGCTACACCTTC.

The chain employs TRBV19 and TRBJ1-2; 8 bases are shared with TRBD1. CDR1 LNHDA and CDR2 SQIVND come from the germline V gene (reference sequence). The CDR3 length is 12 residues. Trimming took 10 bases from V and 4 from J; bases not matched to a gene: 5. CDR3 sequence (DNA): TGTGCCATTCGGACAGGGAGCTATGGCTACACCTTC. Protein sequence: CAIRTGSYGYTF.

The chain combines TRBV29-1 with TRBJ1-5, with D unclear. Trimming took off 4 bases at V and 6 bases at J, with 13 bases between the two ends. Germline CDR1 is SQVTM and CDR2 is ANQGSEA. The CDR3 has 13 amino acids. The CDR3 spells CSVGAATGQPQHF. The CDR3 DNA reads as TGCAGCGTTGGGGCAGCTACTGGTCAGCCCCAGCATTTT.